The 13 T cell receptor beta chains listed next were all sequenced from one sample in a study of T cell responses to AZD1222 COVID-19 vaccine. Assay: immunoSEQ multiplex PCR; the TCRdb copy retains only in-frame clones and omits some. The sample holds about 270,000 clones; about 94% are singletons and the top ten take approximately 0.52%. Material: peripheral blood, obtained 28 days after the second AZD1222 dose. The receptors derive from an adult who received the AZD1222 COVID-19 vaccine.

The V call is TRBV4-1, the J call TRBJ2-3; D perhaps matches TRBD2 (6 bases). The CDR3 loop spans 17 amino acids. Trimming removed 1 base at V and 1 base at J, with 15 bases between. Germline loops: CDR1 MGHRA, CDR2 YSYEKL. In DNA, the CDR3 is TGCGCCAGCAGCCAAGCGGGGCTAGCGCGGGGCACAGATACGCAGTATTTT. Protein: CASSQAGLARGTDTQYF.

The chain recombines TRBV24-1 with TRBJ1-2; D call uncertain. The ends were cut back, 3 bases at V and 8 bases at J, with 12 bases in the middle. The CDR3 runs to 13 residues. CDR1 is KGHDR and CDR2 is SFDVKD in the germline V gene. For the CDR3, the DNA is TGTGCCACCAGTGATCCCCCTCAAGGCGGCTACACCTTC. Its protein product is CATSDPPQGGYTF.

This sequence joins TRBV12-3 or TRBV12-4 and TRBJ1-5; no firm D call. The ends were cut back, 3 bases at V and 4 bases at J, with 4 bases in the middle. The CDR3 covers 12 residues. The CDR3, as DNA: TGTGCCAGCAGTTTGCATAATCAGCCCCAGCATTTT. Translation gives CASSLHNQPQHF.

The CDR3 loop is CASKLPDNEKLFF. The CDR3 bases are TGTGCCAGCAAATTGCCAGACAATGAAAAACTGTTTTTT. The V and J genes are TRBV2 and TRBJ1-4; D is uncertain. Germline CDR1 reads SNHLY; CDR2 reads FYNNEI. V was trimmed by 7 bases and J by 5 bases, leaving 11 bases between them. The CDR3 has 13 amino acids.

V gene TRBV5-1 combines with J gene TRBJ2-7, with D uncertain. Germline CDR1 is SGHRS and CDR2 is YFSETQ. CDR3 length equals 14 residues. The V end lost 4 bases, the J end lost 0 bases, and 11 bases lay between the germline ends. The CDR3 loop is CASSPAPGSYEQYF. The CDR3 nucleotides read TGCGCCAGCAGCCCTGCCCCCGGCTCCTACGAGCAGTACTTC.

The chain has TRBV19 and TRBJ1-1; unclear D gene. From germline, CDR1 is LNHDA and CDR2 SQIVND (reference sequence). The V end was cut by 3 bases, the J end by 4 bases, with 9 bases between. The length of the CDR3 is 13 residues. CDR3 DNA: TGTGCCAGTAGTATGGCGACAATCACTGAAGCTTTCTTT. It is translated as CASSMATITEAFF. Drawing the rest from reference TRBV19 and TRBJ1-1, the complete variable domain is DGGITQSPKYLFRKEGQNVTLSCEQNLNHDAMYWYRQDPGQGLRLIYYSQIVNDFQKGDIAEGYSVSREKKESFPLTVTSAQKNPTAFYLCASSMATITEAFFGQGTRLTVV.

This chain connects TRBV28 to TRBJ1-2, with D maybe TRBD1 (5 bases). Trimming pared 8 bases from V and 6 bases from J, leaving 19 bases between. The CDR3 spans 14 residues. Germline loops: CDR1 MDHEN, CDR2 SYDVKM. CDR3 DNA sequence: TGTGCCAGCCTCCAGGGAGCCGGGAAAGATGGCTACACCTTC. This translates into CASLQGAGKDGYTF.

In nucleotides, the CDR3 is TGCGCCAGCAGCCCAATGGGGGTAGGGGGTCAGCCCCAGCATTTT. Translation: CASSPMGVGGQPQHF. The V and J genes are TRBV5-1 and TRBJ1-5, with D possibly TRBD1 on 6 matching bases. V was trimmed by 4 bases and J by 6 bases, leaving 17 bases between them. CDR3 length equals 15 residues. The germline V gene encodes CDR1 SGHRS and CDR2 YFSETQ.

CDR3 region: CAISEGSSGSTYEQYF. DNA for the CDR3: TGTGCCATCAGTGAGGGGTCTAGCGGGAGTACCTACGAGCAGTACTTC. J is TRBJ2-7 and V is TRBV10-3; 10 nucleotides line up with TRBD2. The CDR3 length is 16 residues. CDR1 and CDR2 from the germline V gene are ENHRY and SYGVKD. Trimming removed 2 bases from V and 2 bases from J; junction bases left unmatched: 6.

This clone occurred a few times. J is TRBJ2-7 and V is TRBV27, with D hard to call. CDR1 is MNHEY, CDR2 SMNVEV, per germline (reference sequence). This CDR3 region has 13 residues. Trimming pared 2 bases from V and 1 base from J, leaving 6 bases between. CDR3 loop: CASSLTPSYEQYF. In DNA form, the CDR3 reads TGTGCCAGCAGTTTAACCCCATCCTACGAGCAGTACTTC.

The rearrangement uses TRBV6-5 and TRBJ1-1; D may be TRBD1 (6 bases). Trimming took 6 bases from V and 9 from J, leaving 17 bases between them. The CDR3 sequence is 13 residues long. CDR1 is MNHEY and CDR2 is SVGAGI in the germline V gene. CDR3 residues: CASRPGRGGQAFF. CDR3 coding DNA: TGTGCCAGCAGGCCGGGCAGGGGCGGACAAGCTTTCTTT.

The chain couples TRBV10-3 to TRBJ1-1; no clear D. This CDR3 spans 13 amino acids. With 3 bases removed from V and 0 bases from J, the gap between germline ends came to 5 bases. Germline V gene data show CDR1 as ENHRY and CDR2 as SYGVKD. CDR3: CAISDGLNTEAFF. For the CDR3, the DNA is TGTGCCATCAGTGATGGGCTGAACACTGAAGCTTTCTTT.

In this sample, this clone turned up once. This chain joins TRBV7-2 and TRBJ1-1, with D perhaps matching TRBD1 (6 bases). The CDR3 loop spans 14 amino acids. Per the germline V gene, CDR1 is SGHTA and CDR2 is FQGNSA. Between the trimmed V and J ends, which lost 3 bases and 1 base, there was a span of 9 bases. CDR3 nucleotides: TGTGCCAGCAGCTTCTTACAGGGGAACACTGAAGCTTTCTTT. Its protein is CASSFLQGNTEAFF. Filled out from reference TRBV7-2 and TRBJ1-1, the complete variable domain reads GAGVSQSPSNKVTEKGKDVELRCDPISGHTALYWYRQSLGQGLEFLIYFQGNSAPDKSGLPSDRFSAERTGGSVSTLTIQRTQQEDSAVYLCASSFLQGNTEAFFGQGTRLTVV.